The sample holds a few counts of the clone carrying this T cell receptor beta chain. The assay was immunoSEQ multiplex PCR, and TCRdb's table has in-frame clones only and misses some. The sample shows roughly 190,000 clones, 85% to 90% of them seen only once. This entry is derived from a study of blood T cell repertoires in COVID-19. The sample was peripheral blood. The TCR comes from a man between 18 and 35 years old with active or convalescent COVID-19.

CDR3 region: CASHSGWNTEAFF. For the CDR3, the DNA is TGTGCCAGTCACTCGGGTTGGAACACTGAAGCTTTCTTT. This chain joins TRBV19 and TRBJ1-1; unclear D gene. The CDR3 consists of 13 residues. Germline-derived CDR1 and CDR2 are LNHDA and SQIVND (reference sequence). Trimming took 8 bases from V and 1 from J, leaving 11 bases between them. The full variable domain, with the rest looked up from reference TRBV19 and TRBJ1-1, is DGGITQSPKYLFRKEGQNVTLSCEQNLNHDAMYWYRQDPGQGLRLIYYSQIVNDFQKGDIAEGYSVSREKKESFPLTVTSAQKNPTAFYLCASHSGWNTEAFFGQGTRLTVV.